This T cell receptor (beta chain) was sequenced during a study of blood T cell repertoires in COVID-19. About the study: Acute and convalescent COVID-19 specimens originated in the United States, Italy and Spain. The analysed material was cDNA or gDNA that came from T cells, B-cell-depleted T cells, or PBMCs.

Per the study methods: For nucleated cells, counts were estimated from reference gene primer amplification. This table comes from immunoSEQ multiplex PCR, and its TCRdb copy is limited to in-frame clones, with some not included. V and J calls and clone size are given by that table; D and trimming were obtained from the DNA. The table shows approximately 50,000 clones, with about nine tenths occurring only once. V was cut by 3 bases and J by 0 bases, with 10 bases left in between. CDR1 is SGHDT and CDR2 is YYEEEE in the germline V gene. CDR3 size: 15 residues. Sequenced sample: peripheral blood. This receptor was obtained from a man aged 45-60 years with active COVID-19. The chain links TRBV5-6 to TRBJ1-5; D may be TRBD1 (6 bases). The CDR3 DNA reads as TGTGCCAGCAGCTCAGGGGATTATAGCAATCAGCCCCAGCATTTT. Protein sequence: CASSSGDYSNQPQHF.